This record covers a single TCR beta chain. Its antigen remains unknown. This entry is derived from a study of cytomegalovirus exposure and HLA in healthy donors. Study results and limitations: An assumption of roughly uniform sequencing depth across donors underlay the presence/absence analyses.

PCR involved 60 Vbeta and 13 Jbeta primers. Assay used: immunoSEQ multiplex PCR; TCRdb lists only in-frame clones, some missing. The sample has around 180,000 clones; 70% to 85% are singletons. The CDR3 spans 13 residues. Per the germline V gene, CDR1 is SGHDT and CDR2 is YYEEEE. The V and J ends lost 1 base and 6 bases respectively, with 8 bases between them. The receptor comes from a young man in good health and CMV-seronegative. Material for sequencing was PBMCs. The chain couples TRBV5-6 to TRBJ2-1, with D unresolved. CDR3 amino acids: CASSLNAGNEQFF. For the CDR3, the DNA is TGTGCCAGCAGCTTGAACGCAGGCAATGAGCAGTTCTTC.